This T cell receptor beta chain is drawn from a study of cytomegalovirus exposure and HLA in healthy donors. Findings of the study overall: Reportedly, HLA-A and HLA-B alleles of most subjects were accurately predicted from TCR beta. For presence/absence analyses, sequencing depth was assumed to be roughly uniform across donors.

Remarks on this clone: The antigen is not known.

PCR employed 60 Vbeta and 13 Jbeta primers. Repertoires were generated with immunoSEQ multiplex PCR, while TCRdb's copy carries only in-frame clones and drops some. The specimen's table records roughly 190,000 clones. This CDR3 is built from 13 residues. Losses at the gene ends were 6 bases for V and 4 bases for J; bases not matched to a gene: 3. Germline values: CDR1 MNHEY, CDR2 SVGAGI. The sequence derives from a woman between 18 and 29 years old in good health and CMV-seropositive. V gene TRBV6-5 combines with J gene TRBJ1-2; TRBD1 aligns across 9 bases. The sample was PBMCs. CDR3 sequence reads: CASRQGAFYGYTF. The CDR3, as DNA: TGTGCCAGCAGACAGGGGGCTTTCTATGGCTACACCTTC.